This T cell receptor beta chain stems from a study of blood T cell repertoires in COVID-19 (TCRdb year 2020). At the level of the whole study: The collaborator samples originated in the United States, Italy and Spain and spanned the acute and convalescent phases of COVID-19. The samples were drawn from the first 160 participants of the ongoing ImmuneRACE study and from 950 to 1,500 subjects provided by 6 global collaborators. The prospective study material was composed of cDNA or gDNA derived from T cells, B-cell-depleted T cells, or PBMCs. Deeply sampled blood TCRbeta repertoires from subjects exposed to, actively infected with, or recovered from COVID-19 were included in the dataset. Where HLA class I and class II types were available, the types were taken from metadata supplied by the sample provider, not from assay-based typing. The repertoires were released in a freely available public database intended as a resource for research on the immune response to SARS-CoV-2. A de-identified subject ID, COVID-19 status, age in years and sex were almost always included in the sample metadata. Paper-wide results and their limitations: The quantity of clinical and demographic metadata differed by source and by participant and was supplied without curation.

Spanning cysteine to phenylalanine, the CDR3 consists of 17 amino acids. Here the CDR3 DNA is all that survives: 51 bases in frame from base 1. As encoded in the germline V gene, CDR1 is SGHAT while CDR2 is FQNNGV. V is pruned by 0 bases and J by 6 bases, leaving 12 bases of the junction without a gene match. TCRbeta CDR3 regions were amplified from genomic DNA by means of the immunoSEQ Assay, a bias-controlled multiplex PCR. Under the source paper's analysis protocol: Nucleated cell counts per sample were estimated from amplification of reference gene primers within the assay. Sequence reads were collapsed and filtered to measure the absolute abundance of every unique TCRbeta CDR3 rearrangement. For each sample, productive Simpson clonality was calculated by taking the square root of Simpson's diversity index across productive rearrangements. Sourced from immuneACCESS, this table was stored by TCRdb with only in-frame sequences that have V and J called. A share of the clones is absent; for the studies checked, an unresolved V gene accounts for under half, and the remainder has no known explanation. D and trimming were read from the DNA, whereas the V and J calls and clone size are those reported in that table. The table for this sample lists 150,000 to 250,000 clones; 87% of them were counted only once. The ten largest clones capture around 2% of the sample.

As regards this clone: Its antigen target is currently unknown. No base qualities exist here, and no much larger clone lies one base off it.

In the prospective study, participants were about 18 to 95 years old, resided in about two dozen geographic areas of the United States, and were enrolled through a virtual design. In the prospective study, cohorts were assigned on the basis of participant-reported clinical history obtained from a screening survey and a study questionnaire. Recovered participants in ImmuneRACE Cohort 3 were defined by two consecutive negative NP/OP PCR tests, clearance by a healthcare professional, or resolution of symptoms. Each participant in the prospective study had whole blood, serum and a nasopharyngeal or oropharyngeal swab collected by mobile phlebotomists. Prospective study participants could optionally give additional blood draws and questionnaires over an approximately two-month period. Before DNA extraction, blood samples from the prospective study were shipped at room temperature or frozen.

The chain joins TRBV11-2 to TRBJ2-3, and 7 junction bases match TRBD1. The TCR originated in a woman aged 30 to 39 who had recovered from COVID-19. The sequencing input was PBMCs or T cells enriched from blood (not recorded which). The CDR3 protein sequence reads: CASSLDRVGGMTDTQYF. The DNA sequence is as follows: TGTGCCAGCAGCTTAGATCGAGTAGGGGGCATGACGGATACGCAGTATTTT.